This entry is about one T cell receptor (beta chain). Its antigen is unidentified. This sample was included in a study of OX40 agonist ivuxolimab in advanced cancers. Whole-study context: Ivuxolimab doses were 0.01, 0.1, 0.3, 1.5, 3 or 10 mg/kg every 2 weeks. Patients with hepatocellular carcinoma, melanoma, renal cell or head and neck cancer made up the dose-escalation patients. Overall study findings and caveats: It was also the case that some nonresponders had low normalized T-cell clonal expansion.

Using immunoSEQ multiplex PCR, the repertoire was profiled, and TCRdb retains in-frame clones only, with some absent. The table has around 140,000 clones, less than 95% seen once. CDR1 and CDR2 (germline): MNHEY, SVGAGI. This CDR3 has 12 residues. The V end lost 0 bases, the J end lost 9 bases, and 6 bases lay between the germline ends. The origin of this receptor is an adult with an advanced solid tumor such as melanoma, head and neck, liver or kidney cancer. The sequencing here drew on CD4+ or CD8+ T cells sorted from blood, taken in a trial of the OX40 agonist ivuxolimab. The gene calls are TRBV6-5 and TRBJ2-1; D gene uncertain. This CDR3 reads CASSYSGGEQFF. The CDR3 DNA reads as TGTGCCAGCAGTTACTCGGGTGGTGAGCAGTTCTTC.